Detailed here is one TCR beta chain. Authors' analysis steps: Counts of nucleated cells, estimated from reference gene primer amplification, were obtained. Clones were sequenced by immunoSEQ multiplex PCR, and TCRdb holds only the in-frame ones, with some missing. V, J and clone size derive from that table, while D and trimming were established from the DNA sequence. The sample includes over 450,000 clones, nearly 90% of them seen just once. The length of the CDR3 is 15 residues. V shed 3 bases and J 0 bases; nucleotides not matched to a gene: 4. In germline, CDR1 is LGHDT, CDR2 YNNKEL (reference sequence). Patients of the Seattle cohort, enrolled during active infection, were followed longitudinally. The data were obtained in a study of blood T cell repertoires in COVID-19. In the study overall: The study drew acute and convalescent COVID-19 samples from the United States, Italy and Spain. Sources were T cells, B-cell-depleted T cells, or PBMCs; the material itself was cDNA or gDNA.

The rearrangement joins TRBV3-1 (or the pseudogene TRBV3-2) to TRBJ2-7; TRBD1 aligns across 8 bases. The TCR was taken from a man aged 18 to 29 with COVID-19, enrolled during active disease. Sequenced input: peripheral blood. This CDR3 is CASSQRTGSSYEQYF. The CDR3, as DNA: TGTGCCAGCAGCCAGCGGACAGGGAGCTCCTACGAGCAGTACTTC.